Following are 19 T cell receptor beta chains from one sample sequenced in a study of beta chain features in type 1 diabetes. Every isolated RNA sample was fully reverse transcribed, so sequencing captured expressed TCRB transcripts. The table came from immunoSEQ multiplex PCR; TCRdb's copy has only in-frame clones and leaves some out. Among 900,000 or so clones listed, about a sixth were seen once. Sequenced sample: naive CD4+ T cells from blood. These receptors were collected from a woman younger than 30 in good health.

In this sample, this clone turned up a few times. The chain couples TRBV7-9 to TRBJ2-3; D perhaps matches TRBD2 (7 bases). The ends were cut back, 3 bases at V and 4 bases at J, with 14 bases in the middle. The CDR3 sequence is 15 residues long. Germline lookup yields CDR1 SEHNR and CDR2 FQNEAQ (reference sequence). The CDR3 spells CASSFPGGRADTQYF. CDR3 coding DNA: TGTGCCAGCAGCTTCCCGGGGGGCCGGGCAGATACGCAGTATTTT.

The V call is TRBV2, the J call TRBJ2-7; D is uncertain. The CDR3 spans 12 residues. Germline values: CDR1 SNHLY, CDR2 FYNNEI. Trimming shortened V by 6 bases and J by 2 bases, and 8 bases separated the two germline ends. CDR3 loop: CASRLNTYEQYF. CDR3 sequence (DNA): TGTGCCAGCAGACTGAACACCTACGAGCAGTACTTC.

This clone has a handful of counts. This chain uses TRBV5-1 with TRBJ2-2, with a possible D match to TRBD1 (6 bases). The CDR3 runs 15 residues. The V gene's germline CDR1 is SGHRS and CDR2 YFSETQ. V was cut by 2 bases and J by 6 bases, with 14 bases left in between. In DNA, the CDR3 is TGCGCCAGCAGCTTAATCACAGGGTCGTCCGGGGAGCTGTTTTTT. Amino acid sequence: CASSLITGSSGELFF. The full variable domain, with the rest looked up from reference TRBV5-1 and TRBJ2-2, is KAGVTQTPRYLIKTRGQQVTLSCSPISGHRSVSWYQQTPGQGLQFLFEYFSETQRNKGNFPGRFSGRQFSNSRSEMNVSTLELGDSALYLCASSLITGSSGELFFGEGSRLTVL.

This clone was counted a few times. The chain is built from TRBV5-6 and TRBJ2-1; TRBD2 matches at 7 bases. From germline, CDR1 is SGHDT and CDR2 YYEEEE. The trim removed 2 bases at V and 4 bases at J, leaving 6 bases unmatched. This CDR3 contains 15 residues. For the CDR3, the DNA is TGTGCCAGCAGCTTCATCCTAGCGGTTTACAATGAGCAGTTCTTC. Amino acids: CASSFILAVYNEQFF.

This clone appeared a few times. The chain recombines TRBV21-1 with TRBJ2-7. TRBV21-1 is shown as a pseudogene. The CDR3 length is 16 residues. CDR3 region: CASSTRYRLSSYEQYF. CDR3 DNA sequence: TGTGCCAGCAGCACCCGATATAGGCTGAGCTCCTACGAGCAGTACTTC.

The rearrangement uses TRBV18 and TRBJ2-5; 8 bases are a match to TRBD1. Germline assignment: CDR1 KGHSH and CDR2 LQKENI. This CDR3 is built from 14 residues. J gave up 4 bases and V 3 bases, and 4 bases lay outside the gene matches. The CDR3 DNA reads as TGTGCCAGCTCACCTGGTACAGGGGGAGAGACCCAGTACTTC. Translated: CASSPGTGGETQYF.

The rearrangement links TRBV19 to TRBJ2-5, with 9 bases matching TRBD1. With V trimmed by 3 bases and J by 1 base, 9 bases remained unmatched. The CDR3 is 17 residues long. The germline CDR1 and CDR2 sequences are LNHDA and SQIVND (reference sequence). As DNA, the CDR3 is TGTGCCAGTAGTATCCGCCGGACAGGGGTAGTCCAAGAGACCCAGTACTTC. It yields the protein CASSIRRTGVVQETQYF.

This clone has a handful of counts. The chain employs TRBV19 and TRBJ2-1, with D maybe TRBD2 (5 bases). Trimming took off 3 bases at V and 3 bases at J, with 9 bases between the two ends. CDR1 is LNHDA and CDR2 is SQIVND in the germline V gene (reference sequence). The CDR3 has 14 amino acids. As DNA, the CDR3 is TGTGCCAGTAGTATGAGGGCTAGCTACAATGAGCAGTTCTTC. Translation: CASSMRASYNEQFF. Full variable domain (remainder filled in from reference TRBV19 and TRBJ2-1): DGGITQSPKYLFRKEGQNVTLSCEQNLNHDAMYWYRQDPGQGLRLIYYSQIVNDFQKGDIAEGYSVSREKKESFPLTVTSAQKNPTAFYLCASSMRASYNEQFFGPGTRLTVL.

A few counts support this clone. The rearrangement uses TRBV27 and TRBJ1-2; perhaps TRBD1 as D (5 bases). Trimming removed 5 bases from V and 4 bases from J, with 14 bases in between. This CDR3 is 14 amino acids long. Looked up from germline, CDR1 is MNHEY and CDR2 is SMNVEV (reference sequence). The CDR3 DNA follows: TGTGCCAGCAGTACTCGGCAGGGTAGCTATGGCTACACCTTC. This codes for CASSTRQGSYGYTF.

Only a few counts were recorded for this clone. This chain connects TRBV2 to TRBJ2-6; TRBD1 aligns across 9 bases. CDR1 is SNHLY and CDR2 is FYNNEI in the germline V gene. The CDR3 extends over 17 amino acids. V shed 6 bases, J shed 0 bases, and the junction held 6 bases outside the gene matches. The CDR3 region has the DNA TGTGCCAGCAGCGTACAGGGGGCCCTCTCTGGGGCCAACGTCCTGACTTTC. It yields the protein CASSVQGALSGANVLTF.

The gene calls are TRBV5-1 and TRBJ2-3; possibly TRBD2 for D (6 bases). Per germline, CDR1 SGHRS and CDR2 YFSETQ. The germline V and J ends were trimmed by 3 bases and 0 bases, with 14 bases remaining between them. This CDR3 has 16 residues. The CDR3 nucleotides read TGCGCCAGCAGCTCCGGGACTTACACAAGCACAGATACGCAGTATTTT. This codes for CASSSGTYTSTDTQYF.

This clone was counted only a few times. This chain joins TRBV29-1 and TRBJ2-3; 7 bases match TRBD2. This CDR3 has 13 amino acids. The germline V gene has CDR1 SQVTM and CDR2 ANQGSEA. The J segment lost 4 bases and the V segment lost 2 bases, leaving 3 bases of the junction unmatched. CDR3: CSVERGVPDTQYF. The CDR3 coding sequence is TGCAGCGTTGAACGGGGGGTTCCAGATACGCAGTATTTT.

The CDR3 here is CASRSEKMNTEAFF. The CDR3 DNA reads TGTGCCAGCAGATCGGAGAAAATGAACACTGAAGCTTTCTTT. This chain joins TRBV2 and TRBJ1-1; D gene uncertain. The germline gives CDR1 SNHLY, CDR2 FYNNEI. The ends were cut back, 6 bases at V and 0 bases at J, with 11 bases in the middle. This CDR3 is 14 amino acids long.

The chain joins TRBV5-1 to TRBJ2-3; 7 bases are a match to TRBD1. The germline CDR1 and CDR2 sequences are SGHRS and YFSETQ. This CDR3 spans 14 amino acids. Trimming cost V 4 bases and J 0 bases; bases outside gene matches: 2. For the CDR3, the DNA is TGCGCCAGCAGCGCAGGGGGTAGCACAGATACGCAGTATTTT. The encoded protein is CASSAGGSTDTQYF.

This clone was detected only a few times. Other DNA sequences in this specimen translate into the identical CDR3. The chain recombines TRBV7-2 with TRBJ2-7; TRBD2 matches 8 bases. From germline, CDR1 is SGHTA and CDR2 FQGNSA. The CDR3 runs 14 residues. The V segment lost 5 bases and the J segment 0 bases; nucleotides outside the gene matches: 3. The CDR3 DNA follows: TGTGCCAGCAGCAGAAGCGGGAGCTCCTACGAGCAGTACTTC. Residues: CASSRSGSSYEQYF.

This chain uses TRBV28 with TRBJ2-7; TRBD2 matches 8 bases. The CDR3 spans 15 residues. The junction had 7 bases not matched to a gene; V was cut back by 4 bases and J by 2 bases. Germline V gene sequence: CDR1 MDHEN, CDR2 SYDVKM. The CDR3 bases are TGTGCCAGCAGTTCCAGCGGGAGAGCCCCCTACGAGCAGTACTTC. The encoded protein is CASSSSGRAPYEQYF.

This clone has only a few counts. V usage is TRBV7-9 and J usage is TRBJ2-7, with unresolved D. The length of the CDR3 is 15 residues. CDR1 and CDR2 (germline): SEHNR, FQNEAQ (reference sequence). V lost 1 base and J lost 4, with 14 bases in between. Here the CDR3 DNA reads TGTGCCAGCAGCTTAGATGGCATCCGATCTTACGAGCAGTACTTC. Translated: CASSLDGIRSYEQYF.

This clone was seen a few times. The V call is TRBV7-6, the J call TRBJ2-3, with D unresolved. This CDR3 is built from 14 residues. Trimming took 2 bases from V and 2 from J, leaving 8 bases between them. Germline CDR1 and CDR2: SGHVS and FNYEAQ. CDR3 nucleotides: TGTGCCAGCAGCTTAAGCTGGGACACAGATACGCAGTATTTT. Encoded protein: CASSLSWDTDTQYF.

The chain uses TRBV28 and TRBJ2-1; D is ambiguous. Germline CDR1 reads MDHEN; CDR2 reads SYDVKM. Trimming took 3 bases from V and 10 from J, leaving 16 bases between them. This CDR3 is built from 14 residues. The CDR3 loop reads CASSLVGGKKEQFF. In DNA form, the CDR3 reads TGTGCCAGCAGTTTGGTTGGCGGAAAGAAAGAGCAGTTCTTC.